The clone carrying this T cell receptor beta chain was detected only a few times. Its antigen is currently unknown. This CDR3 has 15 amino acids. Germline V gene sequence: CDR1 ENHRY, CDR2 SYGVKD. V lost 0 bases, J lost 4 bases, and 12 bases lay in between. The sample is drawn from a study of cytotoxic CD8 clonotypes in ibrutinib-treated CLL. Whole-study context: In all, about a dozen patients were relapsed/refractory, about 15 were treatment-naive and approximately 17 were IGHV unmutated.

Clones were read by immunoSEQ multiplex PCR, and TCRdb kept only the in-frame ones, dropping some. The sample comprises about 130,000 clones, approximately 80% of which are singletons, and 13% rests with the top ten. The study's findings and limits: Sampling times, which were not matched between the groups, differed between sustained-remission patients and progressing patients. Whereas clonality rose at ibrutinib response, it declined toward baseline at progression.

As input for TCR beta libraries, roughly 2 micrograms of genomic DNA came from cryopreserved PBMCs. The receptor's source is a human donor with chronic lymphocytic leukemia. Material: PBMCs, obtained after 12 months of ibrutinib treatment. V gene TRBV10-3 combines with J gene TRBJ1-2; D perhaps matches TRBD1 (6 bases). The CDR3 coding sequence is TGTGCCATCAGTGAGTCTTTAACAGGGTTCTATGGCTACACCTTC. Protein: CAISESLTGFYGYTF.